The 29 T cell receptor beta chains below all came from one sample that was sequenced in a study of shared clonotypes between healthy human individuals. Only in-frame clones appear in the TCRdb table, and some are missing; sequencing was by immunoSEQ multiplex PCR. The profile shows about 510,000 clones, roughly 78% of them singletons. The sequenced sample was PBMCs. All receptors come from a woman aged 40-49 years in good health. Some clones in this sample may be carry-over from other donors' samples.

The chain has TRBV28 and TRBJ2-1; no firm D call. Germline CDR1 reads MDHEN; CDR2 reads SYDVKM. The length of the CDR3 is 14 residues. V was cut by 1 base and J by 10 bases, with 14 bases left in between. The CDR3 region is CASSLFDRIEEQFF. CDR3 in DNA: TGTGCCAGCAGTTTATTCGACCGGATCGAGGAGCAGTTCTTC.

The V gene is TRBV6-5, the J gene TRBJ2-5; D remains unclear. The CDR3 covers 14 residues. Germline CDR1 is MNHEY and CDR2 is SVGAGI. The V and J ends lost 6 bases and 4 bases respectively, with 15 bases between them. CDR3 DNA: TGTGCCAGCAGCGGTCTAGGTGTCCGAGAGACCCAGTACTTC. This gives the protein CASSGLGVRETQYF.

This clone was observed many times. J is TRBJ1-6 and V is TRBV6-5; D is unclear. Germline V CDR1 and CDR2: MNHEY, SVGAGI. The ends were cut back, 6 bases at V and 9 bases at J, with 12 bases in the middle. This CDR3 spans 13 amino acids. The DNA for the CDR3 is TGTGCCAGCAGCCTCGGGCCCTTTTCACCCCTCCACTTT. Its protein is CASSLGPFSPLHF.

V and J are TRBV28 and TRBJ1-2; tentatively, D is TRBD1 (5 bases). Per germline, CDR1 MDHEN and CDR2 SYDVKM. V was pared by 8 bases and J by 0 bases, with 16 bases between. The CDR3 contains 15 residues. Written as DNA, the CDR3 is TGTGCCAGCGCTGACGCAGGGTTCCCTAACTATGGCTACACCTTC. Translating it yields CASADAGFPNYGYTF.

The gene calls are TRBV6-6 and TRBJ1-2; D possibly corresponds to TRBD1 (5 bases). There are 13 residues in the CDR3. Trimming removed 5 bases from V and 7 bases from J, with 14 bases in between. Germline V gene sequence: CDR1 MNHNY, CDR2 SVGAGI (reference sequence). The CDR3 nucleotides are TGTGCCAGCAGTGGGGGTGGGGGACGTGGCTACACCTTC. The encoded protein is CASSGGGGRGYTF.

CDR3 nucleotides: TGTGCCAGCTCACCGGTGGCCCAAGAGACCCAGTACTTC. It encodes CASSPVAQETQYF. The V and J genes are TRBV18 and TRBJ2-5; D not certain. This CDR3 has 13 amino acids. V was shortened by 3 bases and J by 1 base, with 6 bases between the two germline ends. Germline lookup yields CDR1 KGHSH and CDR2 LQKENI.

This rearrangement joins TRBV5-1 to TRBJ2-7, with TRBD2 matching 7 bases. This CDR3 region has 18 residues. Germline V gene data show CDR1 as SGHRS and CDR2 as YFSETQ. V trimming: 1 base; J trimming: 3 bases; junction bases outside the gene matches: 16. The CDR3 sequence is CASSLWYWGRANHYEQYF. CDR3 sequence (DNA): TGCGCCAGCAGCTTGTGGTATTGGGGGAGGGCCAACCACTACGAGCAGTACTTC.

V and J are TRBV19 and TRBJ2-7; the D is unclear. V lost 6 bases, J lost 3 bases, and 12 bases lay in between. Germline CDR1 reads LNHDA; CDR2 reads SQIVND (reference sequence). This CDR3 is 13 amino acids long. The chain's CDR3 is CASRLGTHYEQYF. The CDR3 region has the DNA TGTGCCAGTAGACTTGGCACCCACTACGAGCAGTACTTC. Based on the CDR3 plus reference TRBV19 and TRBJ2-7, the full variable domain is DGGITQSPKYLFRKEGQNVTLSCEQNLNHDAMYWYRQDPGQGLRLIYYSQIVNDFQKGDIAEGYSVSREKKESFPLTVTSAQKNPTAFYLCASRLGTHYEQYFGPGTRLTVT.

In this sample, this clone turned up once. The chain links TRBV6-5 to TRBJ2-3; TRBD2 aligns across 12 bases. V was pared by 5 bases and J by 6 bases, with 6 bases of the junction left unmatched. Germline V CDR1 and CDR2: MNHEY, SVGAGI. CDR3 length: 15 amino acids. The DNA for the CDR3 is TGTGCCAGCAGTACCCTAGCGGGAGGGGGGGATACGCAGTATTTT. Its translation is CASSTLAGGGDTQYF.

The rearrangement links TRBV6-1 to TRBJ1-1; D is unclear. The V gene's germline CDR1 is MNHNS and CDR2 SASEGT. There are 13 residues in the CDR3. The V end was cut by 4 bases, the J end by 4 bases, with 10 bases between. The CDR3 sequence: CASSVGIRTEAFF. Here the CDR3 DNA reads TGTGCCAGCAGTGTAGGGATCCGCACTGAAGCTTTCTTT.

This sequence joins TRBV10-3 and TRBJ2-2, with TRBD2 matching over 7 bases. The length of the CDR3 is 14 residues. Germline CDR1 is ENHRY and CDR2 is SYGVKD. J was trimmed by 6 bases and V by 3 bases; bases with no gene match: 4. CDR3 protein: CAISEGGSAGELFF. DNA for the CDR3: TGTGCCATCAGTGAAGGCGGGAGTGCCGGGGAGCTGTTTTTT.

The CDR3 spells CASSSQFYGYTF. In DNA form, the CDR3 reads TGTGCCAGCAGTAGTCAGTTCTATGGCTACACCTTC. This chain uses TRBV6-5 with TRBJ1-2; D gene uncertain. Per germline, CDR1 MNHEY and CDR2 SVGAGI. V lost 5 bases to trimming and J lost 4 bases, with 8 bases between them. The CDR3 covers 12 residues.

The V and J genes are TRBV10-3 and TRBJ2-7; 9 nucleotides match TRBD2. V shed 8 bases, J shed 0 bases, and the junction held 8 bases outside the gene matches. The CDR3 spans 15 residues. Germline CDR1 is ENHRY and CDR2 is SYGVKD. In DNA, the CDR3 is TGTGCCATCCGCCCAGCTAGCGGGAACTCCTACGAGCAGTACTTC. This sequence encodes CAIRPASGNSYEQYF.

The J gene is TRBJ1-2, the V gene TRBV27, with TRBD1 matching over 7 bases. The germline CDR1 and CDR2 sequences are MNHEY and SMNVEV (reference sequence). The V segment lost 7 bases and the J segment 0 bases; nucleotides outside the gene matches: 8. The CDR3 sequence is 15 residues long. CDR3 protein: CASKRGQNPNYGYTF. The CDR3 bases are TGTGCCAGCAAGCGGGGACAGAACCCTAACTATGGCTACACCTTC.

The J gene is TRBJ1-5, the V gene TRBV2, with unresolved D. The CDR3 has 13 residues. Germline lookup yields CDR1 SNHLY and CDR2 FYNNEI. The V end lost 9 bases, the J end lost 5 bases, and 14 bases lay between the germline ends. The CDR3 DNA reads TGTGCCAGTCTGCCCACGACCGATCAGCCCCAGCATTTT. It codes for CASLPTTDQPQHF.

A remark on this clone: At one of its ends the junction is not consistent with the germline gene, which may arise from a read error. The chain uses TRBV7-8 and TRBJ1-1; D is uncertain. Germline assignment: CDR1 SGHVS and CDR2 FQNEAQ. The CDR3 length is 15 residues. Written as DNA, the CDR3 is TGTGCCAGCAGCTTAGCGAGGCAAATGAACACTGAAACTTTCTTT. This sequence encodes CASSLARQMNTETFF.

A single count supports this clone. V and J are TRBV5-6 and TRBJ1-3; the D is unclear. Trimming shortened V by 0 bases and J by 4 bases, and 8 bases separated the two germline ends. The CDR3 loop spans 14 amino acids. Germline CDR1 and CDR2: SGHDT and YYEEEE. This chain's CDR3 is CASSLGIRGNTIYF. Here the CDR3 DNA reads TGTGCCAGCAGCTTGGGCATAAGAGGAAACACCATATATTTT.

Many counts were recorded for this clone. Written as DNA, the CDR3 is TGTGCCAGCAGCTTAAGGGGCCACTACTACGAGCAGTACTTC. Translation gives CASSLRGHYYEQYF. The chain is built from TRBV13 and TRBJ2-7, with TRBD1 as a possible D gene (5 bases). The germline V gene has CDR1 PRHDT and CDR2 FYEKMQ (reference sequence). Trimming removed 2 bases at V and 3 bases at J, with 11 bases between. This CDR3 is 14 amino acids long.

This clone was counted a few times. Here the CDR3 DNA reads TGTGCCAGCAGTTTATCGGTGCGCGATGAGCAGTTCTTC. Translation gives CASSLSVRDEQFF. The rearrangement joins TRBV27 to TRBJ2-1; D unclear. Germline assignment: CDR1 MNHEY and CDR2 SMNVEV (reference sequence). The CDR3 is made up of 13 amino acids. Trimming took off 0 bases at V and 8 bases at J, with 8 bases between the two ends.

The V and J genes are TRBV19 and TRBJ1-5; D is ambiguous. Germline V gene lookup returns CDR1 LNHDA and CDR2 SQIVND (reference sequence). The CDR3 extends over 12 amino acids. The germline V and J ends were trimmed by 7 bases and 2 bases, with 6 bases remaining between them. The CDR3 spells CASTPGNQPQHF. CDR3 nucleotides: TGTGCCAGTACCCCGGGCAATCAGCCCCAGCATTTT. Supplemented by reference TRBV19 and TRBJ1-5, the full variable domain reads DGGITQSPKYLFRKEGQNVTLSCEQNLNHDAMYWYRQDPGQGLRLIYYSQIVNDFQKGDIAEGYSVSREKKESFPLTVTSAQKNPTAFYLCASTPGNQPQHFGDGTRLSIL.

This clone has a single count. J is TRBJ2-1 and V is TRBV7-3; D remains unclear. Between the trimmed V and J ends, which lost 5 bases and 2 bases, there was a span of 10 bases. CDR3 size: 14 residues. Germline V gene data show CDR1 as SGHTA and CDR2 as FQGTGA. CDR3 residues: CASSERPAYNEQFF. CDR3 in DNA: TGTGCCAGCAGCGAACGACCAGCCTACAATGAGCAGTTCTTC.

The genes are TRBV5-1 and TRBJ2-1; TRBD1 is a possible D gene (5 bases). The V and J ends lost 4 bases and 6 bases respectively, with 17 bases between them. The CDR3 spans 15 residues. CDR1 and CDR2 (germline): SGHRS, YFSETQ. CDR3 sequence: CASSPGAGWFNEQFF. The CDR3 DNA follows: TGCGCCAGCAGCCCGGGTGCAGGGTGGTTCAATGAGCAGTTCTTC.

The J gene is TRBJ1-2, the V gene TRBV5-1, with D unresolved. V lost 4 bases to trimming and J lost 3 bases, with 22 bases between them. Germline V gene sequence: CDR1 SGHRS, CDR2 YFSETQ. The CDR3 is 17 amino acids. In nucleotides, the CDR3 is TGCGCCAGCAGCGTCGGGCAGACTCCACTGATGGACTATGGCTACACCTTC. Translated, it gives CASSVGQTPLMDYGYTF.

The chain joins TRBV7-2 to TRBJ2-4; 8 bases align to TRBD2. The CDR3 runs 17 residues. The germline CDR1 and CDR2 sequences are SGHTA and FQGNSA. After removal of 3 bases from V and 4 bases from J, the junction contained 11 bases not matched to a gene. CDR3 DNA: TGTGCCAGCAGCTTTTTGGGTGCGGCTAGCGGGAAAAACATTCAGTACTTC. Its translation is CASSFLGAASGKNIQYF. Full variable domain (remainder filled in from reference TRBV7-2 and TRBJ2-4): GAGVSQSPSNKVTEKGKDVELRCDPISGHTALYWYRQSLGQGLEFLIYFQGNSAPDKSGLPSDRFSAERTGGSVSTLTIQRTQQEDSAVYLCASSFLGAASGKNIQYFGAGTRLSVL.

This clone was picked up one time. The chain joins TRBV14 to TRBJ2-7; weak D call: TRBD2 (6 bases). V dropped 7 bases and J dropped 1 base, with 14 bases sitting between them. This CDR3 contains 14 residues. Germline CDR1 SGHDN, CDR2 FVKESK. The CDR3 DNA follows: TGTGCCAGCAAACTAGCTGGTACATCCTACGAGCAGTACTTC. The encoded protein is CASKLAGTSYEQYF.

V and J are TRBV5-5 and TRBJ1-2; D is perhaps TRBD1 (5 bases). Germline CDR1 reads SGHKS; CDR2 reads YYEKEE (reference sequence). The germline V and J ends were trimmed by 0 bases and 2 bases, with 8 bases remaining between them. The CDR3 loop spans 14 amino acids. DNA for the CDR3: TGTGCCAGCAGCTTGGAGGGGTACAACTATGGCTACACCTTC. Its translation is CASSLEGYNYGYTF.

This clone was counted ten times or more. DNA of the CDR3: TGTGCCAGCAGTCTCTATGGCAGTGAGCAGTTCTTC. This translates into CASSLYGSEQFF. The V call is TRBV2, the J call TRBJ2-1, with D unresolved. CDR1 and CDR2 from the germline V gene are SNHLY and FYNNEI. V was cut by 5 bases and J by 9 bases, with 11 bases left in between. The CDR3 loop spans 12 amino acids.

The rearrangement uses TRBV6-5 and TRBJ2-7; TRBD2 might be the D (6 bases). V lost 2 bases to trimming and J lost 0 bases, with 11 bases between them. Germline V lookup: CDR1 MNHEY, CDR2 SVGAGI. This CDR3 has 15 amino acids. The chain's CDR3 is CASSYGLPNSYEQYF. In DNA, the CDR3 is TGTGCCAGCAGTTACGGACTACCGAACTCCTACGAGCAGTACTTC.

The sample holds many counts of this clone. The V and J genes are TRBV19 and TRBJ2-2, with 9 bases fitting TRBD2. CDR1 and CDR2 (germline): LNHDA, SQIVND (reference sequence). The CDR3 is made up of 15 amino acids. J was trimmed by 7 bases and V by 5 bases; bases with no gene match: 8. The CDR3 here is CASSEGQTSGGELFF. CDR3 coding DNA: TGTGCCAGTAGTGAAGGCCAGACTAGCGGCGGGGAGCTGTTTTTT. Full variable domain (missing parts from reference TRBV19 and TRBJ2-2): DGGITQSPKYLFRKEGQNVTLSCEQNLNHDAMYWYRQDPGQGLRLIYYSQIVNDFQKGDIAEGYSVSREKKESFPLTVTSAQKNPTAFYLCASSEGQTSGGELFFGEGSRLTVL.